These 9 T cell receptor beta chains originate from one sample sequenced in a study of blood T cell repertoires in COVID-19. The table came from immunoSEQ multiplex PCR; TCRdb's copy has only in-frame clones and leaves some out. The data contain 380,000 or so clones, about 90% of them singletons. The sample comprised peripheral blood. Receptor source: a man aged 35 to 55 with acute or convalescent COVID-19.

The chain combines TRBV5-4 with TRBJ2-1, with 7 bases matching TRBD1. This CDR3 is 14 amino acids long. Germline lookup yields CDR1 SGHNT and CDR2 YYREEE (reference sequence). Unmatched junction bases numbered 7, after V lost 4 bases and J lost 6 bases. The CDR3 spells CASSRGQSSNEQFF. DNA of the CDR3: TGTGCCAGCAGCCGGGGACAGAGCAGCAATGAGCAGTTCTTC.

The chain uses TRBV6-4 and TRBJ2-3; tentatively, D is TRBD2 (5 bases). The CDR3 is made up of 15 amino acids. Germline V gives CDR1 MRHNA, CDR2 SNTAGT. V was trimmed by 3 bases and J by 0 bases, leaving 10 bases between them. The CDR3 here is CASSEQAGSTDTQYF. In nucleotides, the CDR3 is TGTGCCAGCAGTGAGCAGGCGGGCAGCACAGATACGCAGTATTTT.

Here the CDR3 reads CASSSRQGTDTQYF. In DNA, the CDR3 is TGCGCCAGCAGTTCTCGACAGGGCACAGATACGCAGTATTTT. J is TRBJ2-3 and V is TRBV5-1; the D gene is possibly TRBD1 (6 bases). The CDR3 sequence is 14 residues long. Germline CDR1 and CDR2: SGHRS and YFSETQ. Trimming shortened V by 5 bases and J by 1 base, and 11 bases separated the two germline ends. Using reference TRBV5-1 and TRBJ2-3 for the parts outside the CDR3, the full variable domain is KAGVTQTPRYLIKTRGQQVTLSCSPISGHRSVSWYQQTPGQGLQFLFEYFSETQRNKGNFPGRFSGRQFSNSRSEMNVSTLELGDSALYLCASSSRQGTDTQYFGPGTRLTVL.

The chain employs TRBV19 and TRBJ2-2; 7 nucleotides match TRBD2. After removal of 1 base from V and 1 base from J, the junction contained 0 bases not matched to a gene. Looked up from germline, CDR1 is LNHDA and CDR2 is SQIVND (reference sequence). The CDR3 is made up of 15 amino acids. This chain's CDR3 is CASSIGGRNTGELFF. CDR3 nucleotides: TGTGCCAGTAGTATAGGCGGGAGGAACACCGGGGAGCTGTTTTTT.

This chain uses TRBV7-9 with TRBJ1-2; maybe TRBD1 (5 bases). The germline V and J ends were trimmed by 3 bases and 0 bases, with 5 bases remaining between them. The CDR3 sequence is 13 residues long. CDR1 and CDR2 from the germline V gene are SEHNR and FQNEAQ (reference sequence). This CDR3 reads CASSLTANYGYTF. Written as DNA, the CDR3 is TGTGCCAGCAGCTTGACAGCTAACTATGGCTACACCTTC. Variable domain in full (rest from reference TRBV7-9 and TRBJ1-2): DTGVSQNPRHKITKRGQNVTFRCDPISEHNRLYWYRQTLGQGPEFLTYFQNEAQLEKSRLLSDRFSAERPKGSFSTLEIQRTEQGDSAMYLCASSLTANYGYTFGSGTRLTVV.

This rearrangement joins TRBV18 to TRBJ2-7; 10 nucleotides match TRBD1. CDR1 is KGHSH, CDR2 LQKENI, per germline. V shed 4 bases and J 4 bases; nucleotides not matched to a gene: 4. This CDR3 spans 14 amino acids. This CDR3 is CASSLGQGGYEQYF. The CDR3 bases are TGTGCCAGCTCACTCGGACAGGGGGGGTACGAGCAGTACTTC.

The table lists this clone with a count of one. This rearrangement joins TRBV2 to TRBJ2-4; D possibly corresponds to TRBD1 (6 bases). V dropped 5 bases and J dropped 3 bases, with 14 bases sitting between them. The CDR3 has 15 residues. Per germline, CDR1 SNHLY and CDR2 FYNNEI. The CDR3 sequence: CASSRGITVKNIQYF. CDR3 coding DNA: TGTGCCAGCAGTAGGGGGATCACTGTCAAAAACATTCAGTACTTC.

This chain links TRBV11-2 with TRBJ2-1, with 7 bases aligning to TRBD2. CDR3 length equals 15 residues. Germline values: CDR1 SGHAT, CDR2 FQNNGV. V shed 6 bases and J 3 bases; nucleotides not matched to a gene: 8. The CDR3 coding sequence is TGTGCCAGCAGGGCGAGGGCTAGCGGCTACAATGAGCAGTTCTTC. This sequence encodes CASRARASGYNEQFF.

The chain couples TRBV28 to TRBJ1-5; 10 bases agree with TRBD1. The junction had 4 bases not matched to a gene; V was cut back by 5 bases and J by 6 bases. This CDR3 is built from 14 residues. Germline V lookup: CDR1 MDHEN, CDR2 SYDVKM. This CDR3 reads CASSMTGGPQPQHF. CDR3 DNA sequence: TGTGCCAGCAGTATGACAGGGGGCCCTCAGCCCCAGCATTTT.